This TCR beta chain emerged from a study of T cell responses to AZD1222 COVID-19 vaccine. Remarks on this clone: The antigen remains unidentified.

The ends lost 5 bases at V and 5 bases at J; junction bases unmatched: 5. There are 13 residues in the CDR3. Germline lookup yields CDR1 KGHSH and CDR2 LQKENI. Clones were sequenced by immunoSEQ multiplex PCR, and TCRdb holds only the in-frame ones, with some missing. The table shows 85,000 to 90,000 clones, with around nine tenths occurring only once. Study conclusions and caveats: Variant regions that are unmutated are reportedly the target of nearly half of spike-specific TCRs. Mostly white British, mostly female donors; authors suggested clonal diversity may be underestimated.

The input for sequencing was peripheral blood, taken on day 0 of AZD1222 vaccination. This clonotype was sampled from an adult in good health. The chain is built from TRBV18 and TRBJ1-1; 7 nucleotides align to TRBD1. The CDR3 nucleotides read TGTGCCAGCTCATCAGACAGGGAGACTGAAGCTTTCTTT. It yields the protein CASSSDRETEAFF.